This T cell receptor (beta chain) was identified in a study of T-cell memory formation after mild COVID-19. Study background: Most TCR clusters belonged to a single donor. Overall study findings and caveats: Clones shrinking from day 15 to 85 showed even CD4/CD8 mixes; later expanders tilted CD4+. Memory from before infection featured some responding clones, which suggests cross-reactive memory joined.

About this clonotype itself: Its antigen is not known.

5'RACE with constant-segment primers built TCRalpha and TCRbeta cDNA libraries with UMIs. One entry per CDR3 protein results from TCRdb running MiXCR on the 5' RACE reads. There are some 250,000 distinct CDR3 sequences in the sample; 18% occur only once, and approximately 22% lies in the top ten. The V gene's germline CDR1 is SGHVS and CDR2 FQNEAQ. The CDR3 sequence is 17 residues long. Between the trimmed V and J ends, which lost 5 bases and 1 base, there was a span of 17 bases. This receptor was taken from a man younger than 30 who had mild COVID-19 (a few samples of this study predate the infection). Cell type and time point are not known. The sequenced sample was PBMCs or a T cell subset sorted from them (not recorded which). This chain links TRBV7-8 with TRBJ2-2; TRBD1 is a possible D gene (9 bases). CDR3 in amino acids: CASSPRGGQGNTGELFF. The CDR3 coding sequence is TGTGCCAGCAGCCCCCGGGGGGGACAGGGGAACACCGGGGAGCTGTTTTTT.